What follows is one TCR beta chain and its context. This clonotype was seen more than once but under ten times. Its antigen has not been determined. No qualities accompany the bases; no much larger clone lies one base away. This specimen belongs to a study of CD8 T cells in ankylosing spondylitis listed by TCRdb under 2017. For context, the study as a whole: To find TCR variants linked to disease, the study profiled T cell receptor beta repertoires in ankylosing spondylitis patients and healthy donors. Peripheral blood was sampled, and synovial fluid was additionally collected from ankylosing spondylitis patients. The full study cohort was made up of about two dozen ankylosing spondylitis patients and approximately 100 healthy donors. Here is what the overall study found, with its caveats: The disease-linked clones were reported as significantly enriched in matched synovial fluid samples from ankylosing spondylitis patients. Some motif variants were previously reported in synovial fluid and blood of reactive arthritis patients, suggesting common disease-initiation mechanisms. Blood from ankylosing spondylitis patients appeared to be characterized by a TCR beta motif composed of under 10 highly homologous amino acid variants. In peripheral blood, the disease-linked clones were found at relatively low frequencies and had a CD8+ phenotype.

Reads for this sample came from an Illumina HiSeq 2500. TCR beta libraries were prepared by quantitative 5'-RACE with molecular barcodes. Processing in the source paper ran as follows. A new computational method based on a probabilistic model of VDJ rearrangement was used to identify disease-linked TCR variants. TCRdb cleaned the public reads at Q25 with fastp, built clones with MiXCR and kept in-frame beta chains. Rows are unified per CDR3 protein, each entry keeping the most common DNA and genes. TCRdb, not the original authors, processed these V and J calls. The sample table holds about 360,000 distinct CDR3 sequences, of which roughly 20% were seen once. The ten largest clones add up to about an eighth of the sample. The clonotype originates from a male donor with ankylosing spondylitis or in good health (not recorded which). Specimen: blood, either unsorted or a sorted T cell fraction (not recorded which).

DNA sequence: TGCAGTGCTAGACCCCCGGGACTAGCGGGGGTGGGTCGCACAGATACGCAGTATTTT. Translated, it reads CSARPPGLAGVGRTDTQYF. The chain is made from TRBV20-1 and TRBJ2-3; TRBD2 aligns with 14 central bases. For this chain, trimming is 2 bases at the V end and 1 base at the J end, and the number of junction bases without a gene match is 11. The germline V gene (reference sequence) specifies DFQATT as CDR1 and SNEGSKA as CDR2. The CDR3 starts with the cysteine, ends with the phenylalanine, and has 19 residues. Only the CDR3 portion is preserved as DNA: 57 bases, with reading frame beginning at the first base.